Below, 23 T cell receptor beta chains from the same sample are listed, as sequenced in a study of cytomegalovirus exposure and HLA in healthy donors. With 60 Vbeta and 13 Jbeta primers, the PCR was carried out. Sequencing used immunoSEQ multiplex PCR; TCRdb keeps in-frame clones, though not all of them. In the table there are some 130,000 clones, approximately 80% of which are singletons. The sequenced material came from PBMCs. Receptors originate from a female donor in good health and CMV-seronegative.

The chain carries TRBV27 and TRBJ2-7; 9 nucleotides agree with TRBD1. Germline V CDR1 and CDR2: MNHEY, SMNVEV (reference sequence). The CDR3 spans 15 residues. After removal of 3 bases from V and 2 bases from J, the junction contained 5 bases not matched to a gene. The CDR3 is CASSFSGTGTYEQYF. The DNA for the CDR3 is TGTGCCAGCAGTTTCTCCGGGACAGGGACCTACGAGCAGTACTTC.

The V and J genes are TRBV4-1 and TRBJ2-7; a possible D gene is TRBD1 (5 bases). V gave up 4 bases and J gave up 2 bases, with 18 bases separating them. The V gene's germline CDR1 is MGHRA and CDR2 YSYEKL. The CDR3 length is 16 residues. In nucleotides, the CDR3 is TGCGCCAGCAGCCCTAATAGGGGCCCCTATCCCTACGAGCAGTACTTC. This gives the protein CASSPNRGPYPYEQYF.

J is TRBJ1-5 and V is TRBV7-2; 9 nucleotides line up with TRBD1. The germline V gene has CDR1 SGHTA and CDR2 FQGNSA. The CDR3 has 16 residues. After removal of 5 bases from V and 16 bases from J, the junction contained 21 bases not matched to a gene. In DNA form, the CDR3 reads TGTGCCAGCAGCACTCAGACAGGGGGACCAGCCCCGAATTCTCATTTT. Amino acids: CASSTQTGGPAPNSHF.

V usage is TRBV4-3 and J usage is TRBJ2-3; TRBD2 aligns across 7 bases. This CDR3 contains 17 residues. The V segment lost 0 bases and the J segment 1 base; nucleotides outside the gene matches: 7. The germline V gene has CDR1 LGHNA and CDR2 YSLEER. The CDR3 sequence: CASSQDYYSGGTDTQYF. CDR3 sequence (DNA): TGCGCCAGCAGCCAAGATTATTACAGCGGGGGCACAGATACGCAGTATTTT.

The J gene is TRBJ1-2, the V gene TRBV4-3, with TRBD1 identical over 8 bases. Germline V CDR1 and CDR2: LGHNA, YSLEER. With 0 bases clipped from V and 5 bases from J, the junction kept 8 bases outside the gene matches. The CDR3 is 16 residues long. The CDR3 nucleotides read TGCGCCAGCAGCCAAGATCTACGCCAGGGGGCGTATGGCTACACCTTC. Its translation: CASSQDLRQGAYGYTF.

The chain is built from TRBV27 and TRBJ2-7, with D perhaps matching TRBD2 (6 bases). CDR1 and CDR2 (germline): MNHEY, SMNVEV (reference sequence). The CDR3 has 14 residues. Trimming stripped 5 bases from V and 2 bases from J, with 13 bases between. CDR3 in DNA: TGTGCCAGCAGTCTCGGGAGTACCACCTACGAGCAGTACTTC. Amino acids: CASSLGSTTYEQYF.

CDR3 sequence (DNA): TGTGCCAGCAGCTTTACCATCGGTGCAGATACGCAGTATTTT. Protein sequence: CASSFTIGADTQYF. The genes are TRBV7-2 and TRBJ2-3; D ambiguous. This CDR3 has 14 residues. V was clipped by 3 bases and J by 4 bases, with 11 bases between them. Germline CDR1 SGHTA, CDR2 FQGNSA.

The chain recombines TRBV11-3 with TRBJ1-1; D remains unclear. V was clipped by 3 bases and J by 1 base, with 6 bases between them. The germline V gene encodes CDR1 SGHNT and CDR2 YENEEA. The CDR3 runs 13 residues. The CDR3 sequence is CASSFTSNTEAFF. For the CDR3, the DNA is TGTGCCAGCAGCTTTACATCGAACACTGAAGCTTTCTTT. Full variable domain (missing parts from reference TRBV11-3 and TRBJ1-1): EAGVVQSPRYKIIEKKQPVAFWCNPISGHNTLYWYLQNLGQGPELLIRYENEEAVDDSQLPKDRFSAERLKGVDSTLKIQPAELGDSAVYLCASSFTSNTEAFFGQGTRLTVV.

This chain joins TRBV5-1 and TRBJ2-3; tentatively, D is TRBD2 (6 bases). Germline V lookup: CDR1 SGHRS, CDR2 YFSETQ. V dropped 4 bases and J dropped 5 bases, with 11 bases sitting between them. This CDR3 spans 13 amino acids. The CDR3 spells CASSPSGGDTQYF. CDR3 DNA sequence: TGCGCCAGCAGCCCCTCCGGGGGAGATACGCAGTATTTT.

The chain uses TRBV6-1 and TRBJ2-5, with D uncertain. CDR3 length: 12 residues. V was shortened by 9 bases and J by 2 bases, with 10 bases between the two germline ends. Germline values: CDR1 MNHNS, CDR2 SASEGT. The CDR3 DNA reads TGTGCCAGTGATAGAGTTCAAGAGACCCAGTACTTC. Its protein is CASDRVQETQYF.

This clone appeared a few times. CDR3 sequence: CASSLRPAGGQETQYF. DNA of the CDR3: TGTGCCAGCAGTTTACGTCCTGCGGGGGGACAAGAGACCCAGTACTTC. The chain employs TRBV27 and TRBJ2-5; 8 bases map to TRBD2. The length of the CDR3 is 16 residues. Germline assignment: CDR1 MNHEY and CDR2 SMNVEV (reference sequence). Losses at the gene ends were 2 bases for V and 2 bases for J; bases not matched to a gene: 7.

The V gene is TRBV5-1, the J gene TRBJ1-1; D is unclear. From germline, CDR1 is SGHRS and CDR2 YFSETQ. V lost 5 bases to trimming and J lost 2 bases, with 10 bases between them. The CDR3 is made up of 13 amino acids. The CDR3 loop reads CASRSQENTEAFF. The CDR3 coding sequence is TGCGCCAGCAGATCCCAGGAAAACACTGAAGCTTTCTTT.

This chain uses TRBV7-2 with TRBJ1-5, with 7 bases that match TRBD1. CDR3 length: 17 residues. J was trimmed by 0 bases and V by 2 bases; bases with no gene match: 7. CDR1 is SGHTA and CDR2 is FQGNSA in the germline V gene. The CDR3 protein is CASSLSAGGYSNQPQHF. In DNA, the CDR3 is TGTGCCAGCAGCTTATCCGCAGGGGGTTATAGCAATCAGCCCCAGCATTTT.

This clone was picked up one time. The gene calls are TRBV27 and TRBJ2-7, with a tentative D call TRBD2 (5 bases). Germline assignment: CDR1 MNHEY and CDR2 SMNVEV (reference sequence). CDR3 size: 13 residues. The ends were cut back, 1 base at V and 6 bases at J, with 10 bases in the middle. The CDR3 spells CASSLYRGSEQYF. The CDR3 DNA reads TGTGCCAGCAGTTTATACAGAGGGTCCGAGCAGTACTTC.

The rearrangement links TRBV4-3 to TRBJ2-2; D unresolved. CDR1 is LGHNA and CDR2 is YSLEER in the germline V gene. CDR3 length: 13 residues. V lost 4 bases and J lost 6, with 9 bases in between. The CDR3 here is CASSPWAPGELFF. For the CDR3, the DNA is TGCGCCAGCAGCCCTTGGGCCCCCGGGGAGCTGTTTTTT.

This chain joins TRBV28 and TRBJ1-2; possibly TRBD1 for D (5 bases). V was clipped by 10 bases and J by 4 bases, with 22 bases between them. The CDR3 loop spans 15 amino acids. The germline gives CDR1 MDHEN, CDR2 SYDVKM. CDR3 nucleotides: TGTGCCACCACCGATTTTGGCAGGGTGGGCTATGGCTACACCTTC. Protein sequence: CATTDFGRVGYGYTF.

The rearrangement uses TRBV18 and TRBJ2-2; 9 bases line up with TRBD2. Germline assignment: CDR1 KGHSH and CDR2 LQKENI. This CDR3 contains 16 residues. The V gene end was trimmed by 3 bases and the J gene end by 6 bases; junction bases not matched to a gene: 8. CDR3 DNA: TGTGCCAGCTCACCCTTTAGCGGGAGTATGTCCGGGGAGCTGTTTTTT. It translates to CASSPFSGSMSGELFF.

Of note for this clone: The identical CDR3 is also encoded by other nucleotide sequences in the sample. The chain joins TRBV5-1 to TRBJ1-1; no clear D gene. The CDR3 length is 13 residues. Trimming shortened V by 2 bases and J by 1 base, and 6 bases separated the two germline ends. The germline V gene has CDR1 SGHRS and CDR2 YFSETQ. CDR3 sequence reads: CASSLYKNTEAFF. The CDR3 DNA is TGCGCCAGCAGCTTATATAAGAACACTGAAGCTTTCTTT.

The J gene is TRBJ1-2, the V gene TRBV18, with TRBD1 identical over 9 bases. Germline V lookup: CDR1 KGHSH, CDR2 LQKENI. This CDR3 is built from 13 residues. J gave up 6 bases and V 1 base, and 0 bases lay outside the gene matches. CDR3 sequence reads: CASSPRQGDGYTF. The CDR3 coding sequence is TGTGCCAGCTCACCACGACAGGGGGATGGCTACACCTTC. Together with reference TRBV18 and TRBJ1-2, the CDR3 gives the full variable domain: NAGVMQNPRHLVRRRGQEARLRCSPMKGHSHVYWYRQLPEEGLKFMVYLQKENIIDESGMPKERFSAEFPKEGPSILRIQQVVRGDSAAYFCASSPRQGDGYTFGSGTRLTVV.

This sequence joins TRBV7-9 and TRBJ2-7; TRBD1 matches 7 bases. V dropped 3 bases and J dropped 2; count of bases not matched to a gene: 4. There are 14 residues in the CDR3. From germline, CDR1 is SEHNR and CDR2 FQNEAQ (reference sequence). The DNA of the CDR3 is TGTGCCAGCAGCTTCAACACAGGGGCCTACGAGCAGTACTTC. Its protein product is CASSFNTGAYEQYF.

J is TRBJ1-5 and V is TRBV30, with D perhaps matching TRBD1 (5 bases). Germline CDR1 is GTSNPN and CDR2 is SVGIG (reference sequence). Trimming removed 3 bases at V and 0 bases at J, with 12 bases between. This CDR3 spans 15 amino acids. CDR3 DNA: TGTGCCTGGAGGTTGCAGGGATTTAGCAATCAGCCCCAGCATTTT. It translates to CAWRLQGFSNQPQHF.

The chain carries TRBV29-1 and TRBJ1-2; 9 bases fit TRBD1. This CDR3 is built from 15 residues. CDR1 is SQVTM, CDR2 ANQGSEA, per germline. J lost 7 bases, V lost 0 bases, and 9 bases had no gene match. DNA for the CDR3: TGCAGCGTTGAAGAACAGGGGGCCCGGGGGGCTGGCTACACCTTC. Translating gives CSVEEQGARGAGYTF. The full variable domain, rest sourced from reference TRBV29-1 and TRBJ1-2, is SAVISQKPSRDICQRGTSLTIQCQVDSQVTMMFWYRQQPGQSLTLIATANQGSEATYESGFVIDKFPISRPNLTFSTLTVSNMSPEDSSIYLCSVEEQGARGAGYTFGSGTRLTVV.

The gene calls are TRBV9 and TRBJ1-3; D ambiguous. The CDR3 is 17 amino acids. Germline values: CDR1 SGDLS, CDR2 YYNGEE. V was cut by 3 bases and J by 0 bases, with 16 bases left in between. The CDR3 is CASSADPRGRSGNTIYF. In DNA form, the CDR3 reads TGTGCCAGCAGCGCGGATCCTCGAGGCCGCTCTGGAAACACCATATATTTT.